The next 16 T cell receptor beta chains were all read from a single sample in a study of cytomegalovirus exposure and HLA in healthy donors. It was with 60 Vbeta and 13 Jbeta primers that the PCR ran. TCRdb's table, derived via immunoSEQ multiplex PCR, lists solely in-frame clones and lacks some. The repertoire holds 90,000 to 150,000 clones, with around 60% as singletons. The material sequenced was PBMCs. Receptor source: a man in his forties or fifties in good health and CMV-seropositive.

The chain recombines TRBV28 with TRBJ2-3; 7 bases agree with TRBD2. Trimming took 4 bases from V and 2 from J; bases not matched to a gene: 12. Per the germline V gene, CDR1 is MDHEN and CDR2 is SYDVKM. The CDR3 runs 17 residues. CDR3 nucleotide sequence: TGTGCCAGCAGTTCATGGACTCTAGCGGAGCTCACAGATACGCAGTATTTT. Translated: CASSSWTLAELTDTQYF.

The CDR3 DNA reads TGTGCCAGCAGCTTAGGGGGCTTTCTCTCCTACAATGAGCAGTTCTTC. This translates into CASSLGGFLSYNEQFF. This chain uses TRBV7-2 with TRBJ2-1, with D possibly being TRBD1 (5 bases). V was clipped by 1 base and J by 0 bases, with 10 bases between them. This CDR3 contains 16 residues. Germline values: CDR1 SGHTA, CDR2 FQGNSA.

The chain carries TRBV7-9 and TRBJ2-7; no definite D call. Trimming took 1 base from V and 0 from J, leaving 10 bases between them. Germline CDR1 reads SEHNR; CDR2 reads FQNEAQ (reference sequence). The CDR3 extends over 15 amino acids. The CDR3 DNA reads TGTGCCAGCAGCTTAGTGACATCCCTCTCCTACGAGCAGTACTTC. Residues: CASSLVTSLSYEQYF.

In this sample, this clone turned up a few times. V usage is TRBV28 and J usage is TRBJ2-7; 10 nucleotides match TRBD1. The CDR3 is 15 residues long. With 6 bases clipped from V and 7 bases from J, the junction kept 12 bases outside the gene matches. Looked up from germline, CDR1 is MDHEN and CDR2 is SYDVKM. CDR3 nucleotides: TGTGCCAGCAGATCCCCCGGGACAGGGGTCGTGGAGCAGTACTTC. This sequence encodes CASRSPGTGVVEQYF.

V is TRBV27 and J is TRBJ2-7, with TRBD1 identical over 7 bases. Germline V gives CDR1 MNHEY, CDR2 SMNVEV (reference sequence). The V and J ends lost 8 bases and 5 bases, in that order; junction bases with no gene match: 15. The CDR3 runs to 15 residues. The CDR3 DNA reads TGTGCCAGCGCCTCAGGGGGAAGACGGCGGCACGAGCAGTACTTC. This gives the protein CASASGGRRRHEQYF.

The chain recombines TRBV9 with TRBJ2-5; TRBD1 is a possible D gene (5 bases). Germline lookup yields CDR1 SGDLS and CDR2 YYNGEE. The V end was cut by 4 bases, the J end by 3 bases, with 25 bases between. CDR3 length: 18 residues. The CDR3 protein is CASSPPPRRTREKETQYF. CDR3 DNA: TGTGCCAGCAGCCCACCCCCACGACGGACACGAGAGAAAGAGACCCAGTACTTC.

The gene calls are TRBV29-1 and TRBJ2-1, with 11 bases that match TRBD2. CDR1 is SQVTM and CDR2 is ANQGSEA in the germline V gene. V lost 6 bases to trimming and J lost 0 bases; unmatched junction nucleotides: 13. The CDR3 contains 18 residues. The CDR3 coding sequence is TGCAGCGTCAGCGGGGCGCTAGCGGGAGGTAGCTCCTACAATGAGCAGTTCTTC. This translates into CSVSGALAGGSSYNEQFF.

This clone has just one count. Written as DNA, the CDR3 is TGTGCCACCAGCACCGCGACAGGGAGCTCCTACGAGCAGTACTTC. It is translated as CATSTATGSSYEQYF. This sequence joins TRBV15 and TRBJ2-7, with 7 positions matching TRBD1. CDR1 is LNHNV, CDR2 YYDKDF, per germline (reference sequence). V lost 4 bases to trimming and J lost 0 bases; unmatched junction nucleotides: 6. This CDR3 contains 15 residues. Combining the CDR3 with reference TRBV15 and TRBJ2-7 gives the whole variable domain DAMVIQNPRYQVTQFGKPVTLSCSQTLNHNVMYWYQQKSSQAPKLLFHYYDKDFNNEADTPDNFQSRRPNTSFCFLDIRSPGLGDTAMYLCATSTATGSSYEQYFGPGTRLTVT.

The chain couples TRBV5-8 to TRBJ1-2, with 7 bases that match TRBD1. Germline trimming cut 4 bases from V and 1 base from J; bases unmatched to any gene: 7. CDR1 and CDR2 from the germline V gene are SGHTS and YDEGEE. This CDR3 contains 15 residues. The CDR3 loop reads CASSPTGANNYGYTF. The CDR3 DNA reads as TGTGCCAGCAGCCCCACAGGGGCCAATAACTATGGCTACACCTTC.

The rearrangement uses TRBV13 and TRBJ1-2; D may be TRBD1 (5 bases). Germline CDR1 and CDR2: PRHDT and FYEKMQ (reference sequence). The CDR3 contains 16 residues. Trimming took off 7 bases at V and 11 bases at J, with 29 bases between the two ends. CDR3 sequence (DNA): TGTGCCAGCACCCTCATTGTAGGGGCCTTATCCGACGGGTACACCTTC. It yields the protein CASTLIVGALSDGYTF.

This chain joins TRBV7-9 and TRBJ2-5; 10 nucleotides agree with TRBD1. The length of the CDR3 is 14 residues. CDR1 SEHNR and CDR2 FQNEAQ come from the germline V gene (reference sequence). The V and J ends lost 5 bases and 6 bases, in that order; junction bases with no gene match: 6. The CDR3 nucleotides are TGTGCCAGCAGCGTGGGACAGGGGAGGCAGACCCAGTACTTC. Its protein product is CASSVGQGRQTQYF. Based on the CDR3 plus reference TRBV7-9 and TRBJ2-5, the full variable domain is DTGVSQNPRHKITKRGQNVTFRCDPISEHNRLYWYRQTLGQGPEFLTYFQNEAQLEKSRLLSDRFSAERPKGSFSTLEIQRTEQGDSAMYLCASSVGQGRQTQYFGPGTRLLVL.

This chain uses TRBV18 with TRBJ2-1; TRBD2 matches at 8 bases. This CDR3 is built from 16 residues. Looked up from germline, CDR1 is KGHSH and CDR2 is LQKENI. With 3 bases clipped from V and 6 bases from J, the junction kept 10 bases outside the gene matches. The CDR3, as DNA: TGTGCCAGCTCACCGCCCGGGACTAGGGTAGGCAATGAGCAGTTCTTC. Its protein is CASSPPGTRVGNEQFF.

The chain combines TRBV11-2 with TRBJ1-1, with D uncertain. The V gene's germline CDR1 is SGHAT and CDR2 FQNNGV. The CDR3 length is 13 residues. The V gene lost 3 bases and the J gene lost 1 base, with 6 bases spanning the gap. The CDR3 spells CASSLRRNTEAFF. The DNA of the CDR3 is TGTGCCAGCAGCTTGCGTAGGAACACTGAAGCTTTCTTT.

The chain combines TRBV7-2 with TRBJ1-5, with 7 bases lining up with TRBD1. Germline-derived CDR1 and CDR2 are SGHTA and FQGNSA. The CDR3 contains 16 residues. J lost 0 bases, V lost 5 bases, and 7 bases had no gene match. The CDR3 sequence: CASSPRGQSSNQPQHF. The CDR3 DNA reads TGTGCCAGCAGCCCCCGGGGACAGAGTAGCAATCAGCCCCAGCATTTT.

The V and J genes are TRBV29-1 and TRBJ2-2; 8 bases are shared with TRBD2. The CDR3 length is 12 residues. J was trimmed by 6 bases and V by 5 bases; bases with no gene match: 2. Germline V gene sequence: CDR1 SQVTM, CDR2 ANQGSEA. The CDR3 sequence is CSVTGRAGELFF. The CDR3 DNA sequence: TGCAGCGTTACCGGGAGGGCCGGGGAGCTGTTTTTT.

This clone was counted between two and nine times. The J gene is TRBJ2-3, the V gene TRBV5-8, with D perhaps TRBD2 (6 bases). Germline loops: CDR1 SGHTS, CDR2 YDEGEE. The CDR3 has 15 amino acids. With 5 bases removed from V and 2 bases from J, the gap between germline ends came to 15 bases. The CDR3 DNA reads as TGTGCCAGCAGTGAGCTTGGCGGGGACACAGATACGCAGTATTTT. Translated, it gives CASSELGGDTDTQYF.